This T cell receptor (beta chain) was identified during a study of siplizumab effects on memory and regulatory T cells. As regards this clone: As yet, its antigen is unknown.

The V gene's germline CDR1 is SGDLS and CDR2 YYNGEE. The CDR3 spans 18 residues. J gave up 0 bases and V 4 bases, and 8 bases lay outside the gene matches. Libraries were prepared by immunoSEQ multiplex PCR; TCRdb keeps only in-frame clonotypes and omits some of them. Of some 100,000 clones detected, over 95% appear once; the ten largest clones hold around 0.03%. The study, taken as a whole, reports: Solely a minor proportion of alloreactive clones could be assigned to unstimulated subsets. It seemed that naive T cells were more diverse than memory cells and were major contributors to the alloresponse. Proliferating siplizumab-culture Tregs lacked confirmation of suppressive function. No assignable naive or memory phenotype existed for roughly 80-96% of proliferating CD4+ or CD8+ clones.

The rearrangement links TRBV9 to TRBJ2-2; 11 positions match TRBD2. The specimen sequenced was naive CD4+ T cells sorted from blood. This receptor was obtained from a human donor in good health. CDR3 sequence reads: CASSSRQLAGANTGELFF. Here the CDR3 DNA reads TGTGCCAGCAGCTCCCGTCAACTAGCGGGGGCGAACACCGGGGAGCTGTTTTTT.